The present entry profiles one T cell receptor beta chain with its context. Its antigen remains unknown. The record originates from a study of shared clonotypes between healthy human individuals. General study points: Naive subsets tended to show greater estimated richness than memory subsets.

The germline gives CDR1 LNHDA, CDR2 SQIVND (reference sequence). The V and J ends lost 8 bases and 0 bases, in that order; junction bases with no gene match: 9. The CDR3 is 15 residues long. Repertoires were generated with immunoSEQ multiplex PCR, while TCRdb's copy carries only in-frame clones and drops some. The sample carries 1 million to 1.2 million clones, about 80% recorded once. This rearrangement joins TRBV19 to TRBJ1-2, with 7 bases that match TRBD1. Input material: memory CD4+ T cells from PBMCs. Indicated subset: CD45RA-negative fraction. The sequence was collected from a man between 18 and 29 years old in good health. Some clones in this sample may be carry-over from other donors' samples. CDR3 residues: CASQTSGTANYGYTF. CDR3 sequence (DNA): TGTGCCAGTCAAACTTCCGGGACAGCTAACTATGGCTACACCTTC.